The 20 T cell receptor beta chains reported below all come from one sample, sequenced in a study of cytomegalovirus exposure and HLA in healthy donors. Primers included in the PCR were 60 Vbeta and 13 Jbeta primers. The assay was immunoSEQ multiplex PCR, and TCRdb's table has in-frame clones only and misses some. The sample includes roughly 120,000 clones, about 80% of them seen just once. Sequenced: PBMCs. The receptors were sampled from a man younger than 45 in good health and CMV-seronegative.

The V and J genes are TRBV30 and TRBJ2-2; perhaps TRBD1 as D (5 bases). Trimming removed 0 bases at V and 5 bases at J, with 13 bases between. This CDR3 contains 15 residues. CDR1 GTSNPN and CDR2 SVGIG come from the germline V gene (reference sequence). Here the CDR3 DNA reads TGTGCCTGGAGTGTGGGCAGGGCTGGGACCGGGGAGCTGTTTTTT. Translation: CAWSVGRAGTGELFF.

The chain joins TRBV7-9 to TRBJ1-2, with D possibly TRBD1 on 5 matching bases. From germline, CDR1 is SEHNR and CDR2 FQNEAQ (reference sequence). The CDR3 loop spans 12 amino acids. V lost 3 bases to trimming and J lost 8 bases, with 10 bases between them. The CDR3 nucleotides read TGTGCCAGCAGCTTCGCAGGGCTGGGCTACACCTTC. Translated, it gives CASSFAGLGYTF. Supplemented by reference TRBV7-9 and TRBJ1-2, the full variable domain reads DTGVSQNPRHKITKRGQNVTFRCDPISEHNRLYWYRQTLGQGPEFLTYFQNEAQLEKSRLLSDRFSAERPKGSFSTLEIQRTEQGDSAMYLCASSFAGLGYTFGSGTRLTVV.

The chain recombines TRBV19 with TRBJ2-7; D is unclear. Trimming removed 3 bases at V and 0 bases at J, with 6 bases between. The V gene's germline CDR1 is LNHDA and CDR2 SQIVND (reference sequence). The CDR3 has 13 residues. CDR3 bases: TGTGCCAGTAGTATTTCCATCTCCTACGAGCAGTACTTC. This codes for CASSISISYEQYF.

This chain connects TRBV19 to TRBJ1-4; 8 bases are a match to TRBD1. Per germline, CDR1 LNHDA and CDR2 SQIVND (reference sequence). The V segment lost 5 bases and the J segment 5 bases; nucleotides outside the gene matches: 4. The CDR3 loop spans 14 amino acids. The CDR3 sequence: CASSDRGRNEKLFF. DNA of the CDR3: TGTGCCAGTAGTGACAGGGGCAGGAATGAAAAACTGTTTTTT.

The V gene is TRBV5-6, the J gene TRBJ2-5; 10 bases are shared with TRBD2. This CDR3 is built from 17 residues. V was clipped by 4 bases and J by 4 bases; unmatched bases: 13. CDR1 and CDR2 (germline): SGHDT, YYEEEE. CDR3 in amino acids: CASSGFGLADDSETQYF. The CDR3 DNA reads as TGTGCCAGCAGCGGTTTCGGACTAGCGGACGATTCAGAGACCCAGTACTTC.

This chain joins TRBV27 and TRBJ1-5; tentatively, D is TRBD1 (5 bases). Trimming left V 8 bases short and J 2 bases short, with 16 bases between. Germline CDR1 MNHEY, CDR2 SMNVEV (reference sequence). This CDR3 has 15 residues. CDR3 DNA sequence: TGTGCCAGCCAACCTGGGCAGGGTGGCAATCAGCCCCAGCATTTT. It codes for CASQPGQGGNQPQHF.

This chain links TRBV2 with TRBJ2-7, with TRBD2 identical over 9 bases. V was clipped by 6 bases and J by 3 bases; unmatched bases: 6. In germline, CDR1 is SNHLY, CDR2 FYNNEI. The CDR3 has 14 amino acids. The CDR3 DNA sequence: TGTGCCAGCAGGCCGACTAGCGGTTTCTACGAGCAGTACTTC. It yields the protein CASRPTSGFYEQYF.

The CDR3 bases are TGTGCCATCAGTGCCGGGCCCTTACGGGGCAATGAGCAGTTCTTC. Translation gives CAISAGPLRGNEQFF. The genes are TRBV10-3 and TRBJ2-1; a possible D gene is TRBD2 (5 bases). V was shortened by 4 bases and J by 6 bases, with 16 bases between the two germline ends. Per the germline V gene, CDR1 is ENHRY and CDR2 is SYGVKD. CDR3 length: 15 residues.

The chain employs TRBV5-1 and TRBJ2-2; 13 bases fit TRBD2. V lost 4 bases to trimming and J lost 4 bases; unmatched junction nucleotides: 4. Germline-derived CDR1 and CDR2 are SGHRS and YFSETQ. The CDR3 totals 16 residues. CDR3 DNA: TGCGCCAGCAGCCGGACTAGCGGGAGAGGCACCGGGGAGCTGTTTTTT. The encoded protein is CASSRTSGRGTGELFF. Complete variable domain (other parts from reference TRBV5-1 and TRBJ2-2): KAGVTQTPRYLIKTRGQQVTLSCSPISGHRSVSWYQQTPGQGLQFLFEYFSETQRNKGNFPGRFSGRQFSNSRSEMNVSTLELGDSALYLCASSRTSGRGTGELFFGEGSRLTVL.

The V call is TRBV9, the J call TRBJ2-5; TRBD2 agrees at 9 bases. The CDR3 extends over 15 amino acids. Per the germline V gene, CDR1 is SGDLS and CDR2 is YYNGEE. V shed 0 bases and J 5 bases; nucleotides not matched to a gene: 5. CDR3 nucleotide sequence: TGTGCCAGCAGCGTAGGGACTAGCGTGGGGGAGACCCAGTACTTC. It codes for CASSVGTSVGETQYF.

This chain links TRBV7-8 with TRBJ1-5; possibly TRBD1 for D (5 bases). The length of the CDR3 is 17 residues. Germline lookup yields CDR1 SGHVS and CDR2 FQNEAQ. Trimming removed 2 bases from V and 2 bases from J, with 16 bases in between. CDR3 amino acids: CASSLMWGGVGNQPQHF. The DNA for the CDR3 is TGTGCCAGCAGCTTAATGTGGGGCGGGGTAGGCAATCAGCCCCAGCATTTT.

This chain connects TRBV5-1 to TRBJ2-2, with D possibly being TRBD2 (6 bases). The CDR3 runs to 15 residues. V lost 3 bases and J lost 7, with 16 bases in between. Germline V gene data show CDR1 as SGHRS and CDR2 as YFSETQ. CDR3 amino acids: CASSWTVGGNGELFF. The DNA of the CDR3 is TGCGCCAGCAGCTGGACCGTTGGGGGGAACGGGGAGCTGTTTTTT. The variable domain in full, with the rest retrieved from reference TRBV5-1 and TRBJ2-2, is KAGVTQTPRYLIKTRGQQVTLSCSPISGHRSVSWYQQTPGQGLQFLFEYFSETQRNKGNFPGRFSGRQFSNSRSEMNVSTLELGDSALYLCASSWTVGGNGELFFGEGSRLTVL.

The J gene is TRBJ2-7, the V gene TRBV4-1; TRBD2 matches at 7 bases. Per germline, CDR1 MGHRA and CDR2 YSYEKL. The CDR3 has 16 residues. With 0 bases clipped from V and 4 bases from J, the junction kept 9 bases outside the gene matches. The CDR3 is CASSQEKGGSWYEQYF. The CDR3 coding sequence is TGCGCCAGCAGCCAAGAGAAAGGCGGGAGCTGGTACGAGCAGTACTTC.

The CDR3 nucleotides are TGTGCCAGCAGCTTAGCGGGACGGGGGGGATACAATGAGCAGTTCTTC. It codes for CASSLAGRGGYNEQFF. The chain uses TRBV7-2 and TRBJ2-1, with TRBD2 identical over 8 bases. Looked up from germline, CDR1 is SGHTA and CDR2 is FQGNSA. Trimming cost V 0 bases and J 4 bases; bases outside gene matches: 5. The CDR3 is made up of 16 amino acids.

This sequence joins TRBV28 and TRBJ1-5; maybe TRBD1 (6 bases). The CDR3 covers 18 residues. From germline, CDR1 is MDHEN and CDR2 SYDVKM. The V end was cut by 2 bases, the J end by 4 bases, with 21 bases between. The DNA of the CDR3 is TGTGCCAGCAGTTTAGAGTACGGCAGGGGCATTGTTAATCAGCCCCAGCATTTT. It yields the protein CASSLEYGRGIVNQPQHF.

The V gene is TRBV28, the J gene TRBJ2-3; D is perhaps TRBD2 (6 bases). CDR3 length equals 14 residues. The V end lost 8 bases, the J end lost 2 bases, and 14 bases lay between the germline ends. Germline loops: CDR1 MDHEN, CDR2 SYDVKM. The CDR3 loop is CASRAGTFTDTQYF. The CDR3 region has the DNA TGTGCCAGCCGAGCGGGTACCTTCACAGATACGCAGTATTTT.

The chain links TRBV9 to TRBJ2-3; D remains unclear. The CDR3 is made up of 14 amino acids. CDR1 SGDLS and CDR2 YYNGEE come from the germline V gene. The germline V and J ends were trimmed by 4 bases and 2 bases, with 11 bases remaining between them. The DNA of the CDR3 is TGTGCCAGCAGCAGATACGACAACACAGATACGCAGTATTTT. Protein sequence: CASSRYDNTDTQYF.

This clone appeared a single time. The chain has TRBV27 and TRBJ2-7; 8 bases are a match to TRBD2. The CDR3 is made up of 15 amino acids. Germline CDR1 and CDR2: MNHEY and SMNVEV (reference sequence). V shed 2 bases and J 6 bases; nucleotides not matched to a gene: 9. The CDR3 reads CASSLAAGGLSEQYF. Here the CDR3 DNA reads TGTGCCAGCAGTTTAGCCGCGGGAGGCCTTTCCGAGCAGTACTTC.

This clone has only one observation. This chain connects TRBV28 to TRBJ1-2, with 9 bases fitting TRBD1. The CDR3 sequence is 16 residues long. The V gene's germline CDR1 is MDHEN and CDR2 SYDVKM. V lost 7 bases to trimming and J lost 3 bases; unmatched junction nucleotides: 12. The CDR3 region has the DNA TGTGCCAGCAAGTCCCCTCTCGGGACAGGGTACTATGGCTACACCTTC. Protein sequence: CASKSPLGTGYYGYTF.

This chain joins TRBV28 and TRBJ2-5; 7 positions agree with TRBD1. The J segment lost 4 bases and the V segment lost 5 bases, leaving 4 bases of the junction unmatched. In germline, CDR1 is MDHEN, CDR2 SYDVKM. The CDR3 totals 13 residues. The CDR3 protein is CASSPRDRETQYF. For the CDR3, the DNA is TGTGCCAGCAGTCCCCGGGACAGAGAGACCCAGTACTTC.